These 14 T cell receptor beta chains were sequenced from one sample in a study of blood T cell repertoires in COVID-19 (dated by TCRdb to the early 2020s). The method was the immunoSEQ multiplex PCR assay. TCRdb carries this immuneACCESS record with in-frame sequences only. Its versions omit some clonotypes, under half of them owing to an unresolved V gene in the studies checked, with the rest unexplained. Within this sample are 200,000 to 250,000 clones, with approximately 84% of them counted one time only. The ten biggest clones cover 7.8% of the sample. The sample taken for sequencing was peripheral blood. All receptors come from a woman older than 75 with COVID-19, enrolled during active disease.

Comments on this clone: Other DNA variants within this sample encode the same CDR3. The chain is built from TRBV5-4 and TRBJ2-7; a weak D match, TRBD2 (5 bases). The CDR3 covers 13 residues. Trimming took off 0 bases at V and 5 bases at J, with 9 bases between the two ends. CDR1 and CDR2 from the germline V gene are SGHNT and YYREEE (reference sequence). The CDR3 sequence is CASSLAGGDEQYF. The CDR3 DNA follows: TGTGCCAGCAGCTTGGCTGGAGGAGACGAGCAGTACTTC.

The rearrangement links TRBV7-9 to TRBJ2-1; TRBD2 matches at 8 bases. The junction had 4 bases not matched to a gene; V was cut back by 1 base and J by 5 bases. Germline CDR1 is SEHNR and CDR2 is FQNEAQ (reference sequence). CDR3 length: 15 amino acids. The CDR3 region is CASSLVGTRDNEQFF. The CDR3 DNA reads TGTGCCAGCAGCTTAGTGGGGACTAGGGACAATGAGCAGTTCTTC.

This chain joins TRBV4-2 and TRBJ1-5; D is unclear. Germline V CDR1 and CDR2: LGHNA, YNFKEQ. The CDR3 runs 13 residues. Between the trimmed V and J ends, which lost 0 bases and 4 bases, there was a span of 4 bases. CDR3 sequence: CASSQDQNQPQHF. The CDR3 DNA follows: TGTGCCAGCAGCCAAGATCAAAATCAGCCCCAGCATTTT.

This sequence joins TRBV6-6 and TRBJ1-2; no clear D gene. The V and J ends lost 4 bases and 0 bases respectively, with 12 bases between them. The germline V gene has CDR1 MNHNY and CDR2 SVGAGI (reference sequence). The CDR3 spans 15 residues. The CDR3 sequence is CASSSRERTNYGYTF. For the CDR3, the DNA is TGTGCCAGCAGTTCCCGGGAGAGGACTAACTATGGCTACACCTTC.

This clone was recorded only once. The chain employs TRBV19 and TRBJ1-5; 10 nucleotides align to TRBD1. Germline CDR1 reads LNHDA; CDR2 reads SQIVND (reference sequence). The ends lost 5 bases at V and 7 bases at J; junction bases unmatched: 8. The CDR3 consists of 15 residues. The CDR3 DNA follows: TGTGCCAGTAGTGTCTCCGGGACAGGGGACCAGCCCCAGCATTTT. It codes for CASSVSGTGDQPQHF.

This clone was recorded only once. The V gene is TRBV3-1 (or the pseudogene TRBV3-2), the J gene TRBJ1-3; no reliable D call. Germline V gene data show CDR1 as LGHDT and CDR2 as YNNKEL (reference sequence). CDR3 length: 16 residues. Between the trimmed V and J ends, which lost 2 bases and 2 bases, there was a span of 13 bases. DNA for the CDR3: TGTGCCAGCAGCCAAACGGGTCTCCTGACTGGAAACACCATATATTTT. Amino acids: CASSQTGLLTGNTIYF.

This chain uses TRBV3-1 (or the pseudogene TRBV3-2) with TRBJ2-2; TRBD2 agrees at 13 bases. The CDR3 spans 16 residues. J gave up 6 bases and V 4 bases, and 5 bases lay outside the gene matches. Germline values: CDR1 LGHDT, CDR2 YNNKEL (reference sequence). In nucleotides, the CDR3 is TGTGCCAGCAGCCCTAGGACTAGCGGGAGCGCCGGGGAGCTGTTTTTT. Translation: CASSPRTSGSAGELFF.

The chain uses TRBV19 and TRBJ1-6, with D possibly TRBD1 on 5 matching bases. This CDR3 comprises 15 residues. The V gene lost 1 base and the J gene lost 9 bases, with 13 bases spanning the gap. Per the germline V gene, CDR1 is LNHDA and CDR2 is SQIVND (reference sequence). DNA of the CDR3: TGTGCCAGTAGTATAGTCGGAGGGGAGAGTTCACCCCTCCACTTT. It translates to CASSIVGGESSPLHF.

The CDR3 coding sequence is TGCAGTGCTAGTACCGGGACAAGCGTCCAGCCCCAGCATTTT. Protein: CSASTGTSVQPQHF. V usage is TRBV20-1 and J usage is TRBJ1-5, with D perhaps matching TRBD1 (6 bases). The CDR3 contains 14 residues. Germline V gene sequence: CDR1 DFQATT, CDR2 SNEGSKA (reference sequence). V lost 3 bases to trimming and J lost 7 bases, with 16 bases between them.

CDR3 in DNA: TGTGCCGGTCGTCAGGAGTCTTTCGTGGGAGTTCAGTACTTC. This encodes CAGRQESFVGVQYF. The genes are TRBV6-5 and TRBJ2-4; tentative D call: TRBD2 (5 bases). V lost 11 bases to trimming and J lost 11 bases, with 25 bases between them. Germline V gene sequence: CDR1 MNHEY, CDR2 SVGAGI. The CDR3 totals 14 residues.

The V and J genes are TRBV27 and TRBJ2-3, with D possibly matching TRBD2 (9 bases). The CDR3 is 17 amino acids. The germline CDR1 and CDR2 sequences are MNHEY and SMNVEV (reference sequence). The V gene lost 7 bases and the J gene lost 4 bases, with 24 bases spanning the gap. The CDR3 here is CASIPPRGREGADTQYF. DNA of the CDR3: TGTGCCAGCATCCCTCCCAGGGGGCGGGAGGGCGCAGATACGCAGTATTTT.

V usage is TRBV5-1 and J usage is TRBJ2-2, with 8 positions matching TRBD2. The CDR3 consists of 17 residues. The junction had 7 bases not matched to a gene; V was cut back by 0 bases and J by 3 bases. Germline CDR1 and CDR2: SGHRS and YFSETQ. The CDR3 protein is CASSLGASGRYTGELFF. The CDR3 DNA reads TGCGCCAGCAGCTTGGGGGCTAGCGGGCGCTACACCGGGGAGCTGTTTTTT.

The gene calls are TRBV27 and TRBJ1-6, with TRBD1 matching over 11 bases. V shed 2 bases and J 10 bases; nucleotides not matched to a gene: 4. CDR1 is MNHEY, CDR2 SMNVEV, per germline (reference sequence). This CDR3 is 15 amino acids long. DNA of the CDR3: TGTGCCAGCAGTTTAGGGACAGGGGGGGAATCACCCCTCCACTTT. It codes for CASSLGTGGESPLHF.

The chain is built from TRBV18 and TRBJ1-2, with D possibly TRBD1 on 5 matching bases. Per the germline V gene, CDR1 is KGHSH and CDR2 is LQKENI. The CDR3 totals 16 residues. V lost 1 base and J 1 base, leaving 13 bases between the germline ends. CDR3 DNA: TGTGCCAGCTCACCACAAAGGGCAGGGCTTAACTATGGCTACACCTTC. It specifies CASSPQRAGLNYGYTF.